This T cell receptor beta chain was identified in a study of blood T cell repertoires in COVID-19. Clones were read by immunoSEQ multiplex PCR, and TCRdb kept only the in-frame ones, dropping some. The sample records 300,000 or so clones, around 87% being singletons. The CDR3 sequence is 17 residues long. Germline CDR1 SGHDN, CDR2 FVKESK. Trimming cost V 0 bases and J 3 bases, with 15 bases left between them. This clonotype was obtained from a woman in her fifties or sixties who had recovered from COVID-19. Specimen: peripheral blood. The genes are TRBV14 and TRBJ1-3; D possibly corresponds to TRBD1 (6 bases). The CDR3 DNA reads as TGTGCCAGCAGCCAAGATCGAGGGACAAATATTGGAAACACCATATATTTT. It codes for CASSQDRGTNIGNTIYF.